This T cell receptor (beta chain) was sequenced during a study of blood T cell repertoires in COVID-19. Trimming took off 7 bases at V and 11 bases at J, with 30 bases between the two ends. Germline CDR1 SGHVS, CDR2 FQNEAQ. The CDR3 runs 17 residues. TCRdb's table, derived via immunoSEQ multiplex PCR, lists solely in-frame clones and lacks some. The sample has under 50,000 clones; around four fifths are singletons. Sample: peripheral blood. The chain is built from TRBV7-8 and TRBJ1-5; D unclear. This TCR came from a man older than 75 with active or convalescent COVID-19. The CDR3, as DNA: TGTGCCAGCATCTTGGGGAGAGCGGCCCCAGATAGAAAGGCCCAGCATTTT. This translates into CASILGRAAPDRKAQHF.